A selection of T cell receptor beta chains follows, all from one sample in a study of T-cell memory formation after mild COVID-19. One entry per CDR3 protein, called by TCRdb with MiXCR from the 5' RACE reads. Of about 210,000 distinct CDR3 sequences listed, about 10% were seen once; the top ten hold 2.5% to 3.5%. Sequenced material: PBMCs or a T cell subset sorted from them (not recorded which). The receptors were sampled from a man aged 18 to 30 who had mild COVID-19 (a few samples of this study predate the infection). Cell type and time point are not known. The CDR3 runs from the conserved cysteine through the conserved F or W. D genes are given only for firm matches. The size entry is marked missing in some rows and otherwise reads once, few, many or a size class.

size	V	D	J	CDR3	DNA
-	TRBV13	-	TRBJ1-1	CASSRGRPMNTEAFF	TGTGCCAGCAGCCGAGGGAGACCCATGAACACTGAAGCTTTCTTT
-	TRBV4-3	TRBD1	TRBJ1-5	CASSLTGGMGPQHF	TGCGCCAGCAGCCTGACAGGGGGAATGGGGCCCCAGCATTTT
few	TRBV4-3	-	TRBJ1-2	CASSQDLDYGYTF	TGCGCCAGCAGCCAAGACCTCGACTATGGCTACACCTTC
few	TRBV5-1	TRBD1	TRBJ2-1	CASSFDRAIRDEQFF	TGCGCCAGCAGCTTCGACAGGGCCATTAGAGATGAGCAGTTCTTC
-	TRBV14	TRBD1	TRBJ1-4	CASSPRTGVIEKLFF	TGTGCCAGCAGCCCCCGGACAGGCGTTATTGAAAAACTGTTTTTT
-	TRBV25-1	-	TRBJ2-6	CAQDLIENPSSGANVLTF	TGTGCCCAAGATCTGATAGAGAACCCCAGCTCTGGGGCCAACGTCCTGACTTTC
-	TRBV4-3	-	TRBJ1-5	CASSLRRESQPQHF	TGCGCCAGCAGCCTCAGACGGGAGTCTCAGCCCCAGCATTTT
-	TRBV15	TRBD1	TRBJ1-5	CATSRVTGEYQPQHF	TGTGCCACCAGCAGAGTTACAGGGGAGTATCAGCCCCAGCATTTT
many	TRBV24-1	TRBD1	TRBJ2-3	CATSVTGTDNSDTQYF	TGTGCCACCAGTGTTACAGGGACAGATAATTCAGATACGCAGTATTTT
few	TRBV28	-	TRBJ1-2	CASSQHTGHYGYTF	TGTGCCAGCAGCCAACACACAGGGCACTATGGCTACACCTTC
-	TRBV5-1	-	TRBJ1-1	CASRQQGQVNTEAFF	TGCGCCAGCAGACAACAGGGCCAAGTGAACACTGAAGCTTTCTTT
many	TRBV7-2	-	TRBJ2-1	CASSLGQGPYNEQFF	TGTGCCAGCAGCTTAGGTCAGGGCCCCTACAATGAGCAGTTCTTC
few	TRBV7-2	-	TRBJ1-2	CASSYLNYGYTF	TGTGCCAGCAGCTACTTAAACTATGGCTACACCTTC
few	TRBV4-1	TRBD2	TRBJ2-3	CASSQDVPTSGGLTDTQYF	TGCGCCAGCAGCCAAGATGTCCCCACTAGCGGGGGCCTAACAGATACGCAGTATTTT
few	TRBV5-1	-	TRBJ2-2	CASTRPGTGELFF	TGCGCCAGCACCCGGCCGGGGACCGGGGAGCTGTTTTTT
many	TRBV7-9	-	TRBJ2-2	CASSFGGSGTPGELFF	TGTGCCAGCAGCTTTGGGGGTTCCGGGACTCCCGGGGAGCTGTTTTTT
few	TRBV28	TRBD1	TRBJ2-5	CASSLPLTGQETQYF	TGTGCCAGCAGCCTCCCATTGACAGGGCAAGAGACCCAGTACTTC
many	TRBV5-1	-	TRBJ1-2	CASSGDGNPTYGYTF	TGCGCCAGCAGCGGGGACGGGAACCCCACCTATGGCTACACCTTC
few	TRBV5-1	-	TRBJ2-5	CASTGLGQETQYF	TGCGCCAGCACCGGACTGGGTCAAGAGACCCAGTACTTC
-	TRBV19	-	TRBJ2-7	CASSIRPLDSEQYF	TGTGCCAGTAGTATTCGCCCACTTGACAGCGAGCAGTACTTC
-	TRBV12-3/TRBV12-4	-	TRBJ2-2	CASSLEGGGTGELFF	TGTGCCAGCAGTTTAGAAGGGGGAGGCACCGGGGAGCTGTTTTTT
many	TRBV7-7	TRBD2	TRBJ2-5	CASSRSGGGRETQYF	TGTGCTAGCAGCCGTAGCGGGGGAGGTCGAGAGACCCAGTACTTC
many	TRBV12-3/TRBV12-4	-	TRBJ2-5	CASSPTRTSETQYF	TGTGCCAGCAGTCCTACTAGGACGTCAGAGACCCAGTACTTC
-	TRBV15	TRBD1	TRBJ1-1	CATSLDRVEAEAFF	TGTGCCACCAGCCTAGACAGGGTGGAGGCTGAAGCTTTCTTT
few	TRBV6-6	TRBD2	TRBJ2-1	CASSYSFSGEYNEQFF	TGTGCCAGCAGTTACTCGTTTAGCGGGGAGTACAATGAGCAGTTCTTC
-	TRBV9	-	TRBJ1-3	CASSVEGLAGNTIYF	TGTGCCAGCAGCGTAGAAGGACTGGCTGGAAACACCATATATTTT
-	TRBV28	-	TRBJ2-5	CASGSGALETQYF	TGTGCCAGCGGATCTGGCGCCTTAGAGACCCAGTACTTC
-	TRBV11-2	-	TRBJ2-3	CASSLRTNTDTQYF	TGTGCCAGCAGCTTAAGAACTAACACAGATACGCAGTATTTT
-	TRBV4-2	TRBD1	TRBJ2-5	CASSQGQGEETQYF	TGTGCCAGCAGCCAAGGACAGGGTGAAGAGACCCAGTACTTC
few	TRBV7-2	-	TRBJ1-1	CASSLVTGRWTEAFF	TGTGCCAGCAGCTTAGTGACGGGTAGGTGGACTGAAGCTTTCTTT
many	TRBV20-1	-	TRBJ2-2	CSASNYVDGELFF	TGCAGTGCTAGTAACTATGTCGACGGGGAGCTGTTTTTT
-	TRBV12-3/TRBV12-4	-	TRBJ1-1	CASSEQAAGWAFF	TGTGCCAGCAGTGAACAGGCGGCCGGGTGGGCTTTCTTT
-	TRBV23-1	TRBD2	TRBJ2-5	CASSHPGRRLAGVDVETQYF	TGCGCCAGCAGTCATCCCGGGAGGCGTTTGGCTGGGGTTGACGTTGAGACCCAGTACTTC
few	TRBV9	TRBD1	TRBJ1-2	CASSATGGNYGYTF	TGTGCCAGCAGCGCGACAGGGGGCAACTATGGCTACACCTTC
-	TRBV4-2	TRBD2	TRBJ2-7	CASSQPTSGSPGEQYF	TGTGCCAGCAGCCAACCGACTAGCGGGAGCCCGGGAGAGCAGTACTTC
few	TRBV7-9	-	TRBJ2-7	CATQQGSTPHEQYF	TGTGCCACCCAACAGGGATCTACCCCTCACGAGCAGTACTTC
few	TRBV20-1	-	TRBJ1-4	CSARDSDHIDEKLFF	TGCAGTGCTAGAGACTCAGACCATATTGACGAAAAACTGTTTTTT
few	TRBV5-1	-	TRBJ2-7	CASSGPTVYEQYF	TGCGCCAGCAGCGGTCCGACAGTCTACGAGCAGTACTTC
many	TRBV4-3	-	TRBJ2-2	CASSQVFQRANTGELFF	TGCGCCAGCAGCCAAGTGTTCCAGCGGGCGAACACCGGGGAGCTGTTTTTT
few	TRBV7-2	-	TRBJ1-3	CASSMGNSGNTIYF	TGTGCCAGCAGCATGGGGAACTCTGGAAACACCATATATTTT
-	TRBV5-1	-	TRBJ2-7	CASSLEGSEQYF	TGCGCCAGCAGCTTGGAGGGGTCCGAGCAGTACTTC
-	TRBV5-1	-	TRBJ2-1	CASSYDNEQFF	TGCGCCAGCAGCTACGACAATGAGCAGTTCTTC
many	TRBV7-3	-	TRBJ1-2	CASSLLGGYGYTF	TGTGCCAGCAGCTTATTGGGGGGCTATGGCTACACCTTC
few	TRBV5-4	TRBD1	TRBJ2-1	CASSRTGGGLNEQFF	TGTGCCAGCAGCAGAACAGGGGGCGGTCTCAATGAGCAGTTCTTC
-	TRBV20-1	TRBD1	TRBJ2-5	CSAPGTGFETQYF	TGCAGTGCCCCCGGGACAGGGTTTGAGACCCAGTACTTC
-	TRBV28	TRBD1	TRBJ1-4	CASSHTGGGEKLFF	TGTGCCAGCAGTCATACAGGGGGCGGTGAAAAACTGTTTTTT
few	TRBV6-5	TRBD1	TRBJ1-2	CASRVTTGAGYGYTF	TGTGCCAGCAGGGTCACGACAGGGGCTGGCTATGGCTACACCTTC
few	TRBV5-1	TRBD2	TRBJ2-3	CASSLGPQAGGTDTQYF	TGCGCCAGCAGCTTGGGGCCGCAGGCGGGAGGCACAGATACGCAGTATTTT